This T cell receptor (beta chain) was recovered during a study of CD8 T cells in Susac syndrome. In this sample, this clonotype turned up once. Its target is unknown. Study-level findings and limits: The authors acknowledged that the study's TCR sequencing and HLA analysis involved relatively few individuals.

The RNA, about 0.45 to 1 ug, was put through reverse transcription using random hexamers. Each CDR3 protein gets one entry after TCRdb re-called the immunoSEQ multiplex PCR reads with MiXCR. The profile shows roughly 110,000 distinct CDR3 sequences, over 90% of them singletons. Germline values: CDR1 SGHDN, CDR2 FVKESK. CDR3 size: 15 residues. The V and J ends lost 4 bases and 5 bases respectively, with 17 bases between them. Sequencing was done on a sample of CD4+ T cells from PBMCs. V gene TRBV14 combines with J gene TRBJ1-1; D gene ambiguous. The TCR originated in a human donor in good health. In nucleotides, the CDR3 is TGTGCCAGCAGCCTTTCCCCGGCCCCGGAGACTGAAGCTTTCTTT. The encoded protein is CASSLSPAPETEAFF.